This T cell receptor beta chain originates from a study of blood T cell repertoires in COVID-19. Study-wide background: Material from acute and convalescent COVID-19 was sourced from the United States, Italy and Spain. T cells, B-cell-depleted T cells, or PBMCs supplied cDNA or gDNA.

The CDR3 is 13 residues long. V lost 4 bases, J lost 4 bases, and 10 bases lay in between. Germline V gene sequence: CDR1 LNHDA, CDR2 SQIVND (reference sequence). Per the authors' pipeline: Scientists estimated how many nucleated cells there were by amplifying reference gene primers. Method: immunoSEQ multiplex PCR; TCRdb's copy keeps in-frame clones and lacks some. The V and J calls and the clone size are those of that table, but D and trimming were determined from the DNA. This table holds 150,000 to 200,000 clones, more than 70% found once. The gene calls are TRBV19 and TRBJ1-1; possible D gene TRBD1, 6 bases. The sample was peripheral blood. The TCR sequence derives from a man in his forties or fifties with active or convalescent COVID-19. DNA for the CDR3: TGTGCCAGTAGTACTGGACAGCCCACTGAAGCTTTCTTT. Translation gives CASSTGQPTEAFF.